These T cell receptor beta chains were read from a single sample in a study of OX40 agonist ivuxolimab in advanced cancers. The repertoire was sequenced with immunoSEQ multiplex PCR; TCRdb's copy has only in-frame clones and lacks some. The table lists about 73,000 clones, 90% of them singletons, with approximately 9.9% in the top ten. Material: CD4+ or CD8+ T cells sorted from blood, obtained in a trial of the OX40 agonist ivuxolimab. The receptor set was obtained from an adult with an advanced solid tumor such as melanoma, head and neck, liver or kidney cancer. Each CDR3 is given without its conserved first and last residue. Each record gives: D gene, clone size, V gene, J gene, CDR3 protein. A D gene is named only where the DNA matches it firmly. Not every row has a clone size; where given, it reads once, few, many or a size class.

>.|.|TRBV6-5|TRBJ1-1
ASSYLSGDSEAF
>.|.|TRBV10-3|TRBJ1-1
AISGQRGENTEAF
>.|.|TRBV9|TRBJ2-3
ASSVAASDSDTQY
>TRBD1|.|TRBV27|TRBJ1-2
ASSFIKGTGPLYGYT
>TRBD2|.|TRBV19|TRBJ2-7
ASSWASGDYEQY
>TRBD1|.|TRBV6-6|TRBJ2-7
ASSSRDRVYEQY
>TRBD1|.|TRBV7-9|TRBJ2-7
ASSHWTGQAYEQY
>TRBD2|.|TRBV6-1|TRBJ2-7
ASIPLAGVIYEQY
>TRBD1|.|TRBV27|TRBJ2-7
ASSPGTGYHEQY
>.|.|TRBV9|TRBJ1-4
ASSVQGRRSEKLF
>TRBD1|.|TRBV27|TRBJ2-3
ASSADRGYGTDTQY
>TRBD1|.|TRBV28|TRBJ1-6
ASSPGQSNSPLH
>TRBD1|.|TRBV5-1|TRBJ2-2
ASSQDGTGAAGELF
>TRBD1|.|TRBV27|TRBJ2-5
ASSDHGFRTGQETQY
>TRBD1|.|TRBV4-1|.
ASSPFEDRDSHEQY
>.|.|TRBV15|TRBJ2-3
ATSSRGATDTQY
>.|.|TRBV5-8|TRBJ1-1
ASSLDVSVTEAF
>.|.|TRBV5-1|TRBJ1-2
ASKDAGDNYGYT
>.|few|TRBV11-2|TRBJ1-3
ASSFNSGNTIY
>.|.|TRBV10-1|TRBJ2-3
ASSDGGESTDTQY
>TRBD1|.|TRBV29-1|TRBJ2-2
SVALGTGSNTGELF
>TRBD1|once|TRBV28|TRBJ2-7
ASSSIGTGVAAYEQY
>TRBD2|once|TRBV11-1|TRBJ2-3
ASSSSGGSAADTQY
>.|.|TRBV19|TRBJ1-3
ASSEVPGNTIY
>TRBD1|few|TRBV5-4|TRBJ1-1
ASWDRGRNTEAF
>.|once|TRBV18|TRBJ1-3
ASSPSLPTDSSGNTIY
>.|few|TRBV13|TRBJ1-1
ASSSTGRGTEAF
>TRBD2|.|TRBV5-1|TRBJ2-1
ASSYSGGTSANEQF
>TRBD1|.|TRBV27|TRBJ1-1
ASSRGQGLPEAF
>.|.|TRBV15|TRBJ1-1
ATSSGRNTEAF
>TRBD1|.|TRBV7-6|TRBJ2-3
ASSLGGGGDTQY
>.|once|TRBV6-5|TRBJ2-2
ASSWGVNTGELF
>.|.|TRBV13|TRBJ2-3
ASSAPRGGTDTQY
>.|few|TRBV30|TRBJ1-1
AWRSLTGSGTEAF
>TRBD2|.|TRBV30|TRBJ2-1
AWSVGTSSYNEQF
>TRBD2|.|TRBV7-2|TRBJ2-3
ASSPPGAGGATDTQY
>.|.|TRBV11-2|TRBJ2-7
ASSLRGARLYEQY
>TRBD2|.|TRBV6-5|TRBJ2-3
ASTSGGGADTQY